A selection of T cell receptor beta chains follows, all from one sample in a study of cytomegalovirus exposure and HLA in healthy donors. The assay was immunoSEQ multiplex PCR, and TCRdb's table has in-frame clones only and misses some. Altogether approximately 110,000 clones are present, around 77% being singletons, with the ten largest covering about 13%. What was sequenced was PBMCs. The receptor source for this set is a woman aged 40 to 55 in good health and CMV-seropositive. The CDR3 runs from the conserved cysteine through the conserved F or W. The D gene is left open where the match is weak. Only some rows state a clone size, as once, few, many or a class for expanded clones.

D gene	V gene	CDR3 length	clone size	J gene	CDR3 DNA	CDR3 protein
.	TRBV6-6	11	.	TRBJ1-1	TGTGCCAGCAGTTCCAGGGAAGAAGCTTTCTTT	CASSSREEAFF
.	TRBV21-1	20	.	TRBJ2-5	TGTGCCAGCAGCAAAAAATCAAGGGAGACTAGCGGGAGGCTCCAAGAGACCCAGTACTTC	CASSKKSRETSGRLQETQYF
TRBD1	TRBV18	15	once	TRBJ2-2	TGTGCCAGCTCACCTCCCGGGACAGGCGCCGGGGAGCTGTTTTTT	CASSPPGTGAGELFF
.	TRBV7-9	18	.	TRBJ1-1	TGTTCCAGCAGCGAACTCGGGACACCGGGTCGGGCGAACACTGAAGCTTTCTTT	CSSSELGTPGRANTEAFF
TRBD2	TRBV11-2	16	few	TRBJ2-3	TGTGCCAGCAGCTTAGCGGGGGGACTCAGCACAGATACGCAGTATTTT	CASSLAGGLSTDTQYF
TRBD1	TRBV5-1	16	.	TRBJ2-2	TGCGCCAGCAACCTACGACAGGGAGAATTGGCCGGGGAGCTGTTTTTT	CASNLRQGELAGELFF
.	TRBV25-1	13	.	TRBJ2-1	TGTGCCAGCTCCCCTTATTCCTACAATGAGCAGTTCTTC	CASSPYSYNEQFF
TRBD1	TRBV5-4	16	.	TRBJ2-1	TGTGCCAGCAGCTTGGCGGACAGGGGGCCCGGCAATGAGCAGTTCTTC	CASSLADRGPGNEQFF
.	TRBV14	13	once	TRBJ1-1	TGTGCCAGCAGCCAAGACCTTGAGTCTGAAGCTTTCTTT	CASSQDLESEAFF
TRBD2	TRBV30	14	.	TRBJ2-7	TGTGCCTGGAGCGAGGGACTAGCGACCAACGAGCAGTACTTC	CAWSEGLATNEQYF
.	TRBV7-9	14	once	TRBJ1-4	TGTGCCAGCAGCCGTGGAGGGATGGGAGAAAAACTGTTTTTT	CASSRGGMGEKLFF
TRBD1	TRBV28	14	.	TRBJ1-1	TGTGCCAGCAGTTTAGAAAGGGGGCAGGGCAGTGCTTTCTTT	CASSLERGQGSAFF
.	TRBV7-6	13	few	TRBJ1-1	TGTGCCAGCAGCTTAACCGACAGTTTCGGAGCTTTCTTT	CASSLTDSFGAFF
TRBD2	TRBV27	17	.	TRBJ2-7	TGTGCCAGCAGTACCCTGAGGACTAGCGGGAGGATTGGAGAGCAGTACTTC	CASSTLRTSGRIGEQYF
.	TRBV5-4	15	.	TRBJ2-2	TGTGCCAGCAGCTTGGAAGGGGTGGTGACCGGGGAGCTGTTTTTT	CASSLEGVVTGELFF
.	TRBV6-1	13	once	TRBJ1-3	TGTGCCAGCCTCTCCGGGGCTGGAAACACCATATATTTT	CASLSGAGNTIYF
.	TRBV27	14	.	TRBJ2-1	TGTGCCAGCAGTTTATTAATTGGTAACACTGAGCAGTTCTTC	CASSLLIGNTEQFF